Listed here is a single T cell receptor beta chain. This entry comes from a study of early T cells in non-severe SARS-CoV-2 infection. The CDR3 runs to 14 residues. J was trimmed by 6 bases and V by 3 bases; bases with no gene match: 3. Looked up from germline, CDR1 is SGHRS and CDR2 is YFSETQ. MiXCR, applied by TCRdb to the 5' RACE reads, yields one record per CDR3 protein. The table has approximately 64,000 distinct CDR3 sequences, roughly 21% seen once. Sequencing was performed on whole blood, taken at baseline. This rearrangement joins TRBV5-1 to TRBJ1-6; 7 nucleotides align to TRBD1. The source is an adult who was a healthcare worker with PCR-confirmed SARS-CoV-2 infection or an uninfected control (not recorded which). The chain's CDR3 is CASSSGQSNSPLHF. For the CDR3, the DNA is TGCGCCAGCAGCTCGGGACAGAGTAATTCACCCCTCCACTTT.